One and the same sample provided the 15 T cell receptor beta chains below, sequenced in a study of cytomegalovirus exposure and HLA in healthy donors. A multiplex PCR was run with 60 Vbeta primers and 13 Jbeta primers. Profiling relied on immunoSEQ multiplex PCR, and the TCRdb table lists in-frame clones only, not all of them. The sample has about 160,000 clones; the top ten hold approximately 2%. The specimen was PBMCs. Source of these receptors: a man in his thirties or forties in good health and CMV-seronegative.

As DNA, the CDR3 is TGTGCCTGGAGTAGGGGGACAGGGCTATATAGCAATCAGCCCCAGCATTTT. This codes for CAWSRGTGLYSNQPQHF. This chain joins TRBV30 and TRBJ1-5; TRBD1 agrees at 9 bases. Trimming removed 2 bases from V and 0 bases from J; junction bases left unmatched: 8. Germline V lookup: CDR1 GTSNPN, CDR2 SVGIG (reference sequence). The CDR3 covers 17 residues.

This chain links TRBV5-5 with TRBJ1-1, with D perhaps TRBD1 (5 bases). The CDR3 is made up of 17 amino acids. V was clipped by 2 bases and J by 0 bases, with 17 bases between them. Germline V gene lookup returns CDR1 SGHKS and CDR2 YYEKEE (reference sequence). DNA of the CDR3: TGTGCCAGCAGCTTCTGGGGCCGACAAGGAGTGAACACTGAAGCTTTCTTT. Its translation is CASSFWGRQGVNTEAFF.

The rearrangement uses TRBV14 and TRBJ1-1, with TRBD1 identical over 9 bases. Germline CDR1 SGHDN, CDR2 FVKESK. CDR3 length: 15 amino acids. V shed 4 bases, J shed 0 bases, and the junction held 3 bases outside the gene matches. The CDR3 DNA sequence: TGTGCCAGCAGCCCATGGGACAGGGTGAACACTGAAGCTTTCTTT. It encodes CASSPWDRVNTEAFF.

This chain uses TRBV7-9 with TRBJ2-7; TRBD2 might be the D (6 bases). The CDR3 is 13 amino acids. The V and J ends lost 1 base and 7 bases respectively, with 11 bases between them. Germline CDR1 SEHNR, CDR2 FQNEAQ (reference sequence). CDR3 coding DNA: TGTGCCAGCAGCTTAGTCGGAGGGAGGGAGCAGTACTTC. Protein: CASSLVGGREQYF.

The J gene is TRBJ1-3, the V gene TRBV7-2; D is uncertain. The germline gives CDR1 SGHTA, CDR2 FQGNSA. The CDR3 is made up of 14 amino acids. The V and J ends lost 5 bases and 0 bases respectively, with 8 bases between them. The CDR3 is CASSPNSSGNTIYF. For the CDR3, the DNA is TGTGCCAGCAGCCCGAATAGCTCTGGAAACACCATATATTTT.

This chain joins TRBV7-2 and TRBJ2-1, with 7 bases identical to TRBD1. Germline V CDR1 and CDR2: SGHTA, FQGNSA. With 3 bases clipped from V and 4 bases from J, the junction kept 12 bases outside the gene matches. The CDR3 spans 17 residues. The CDR3 DNA reads TGTGCCAGCAGCTTCCTAACAGGGGATCTCCCGTACAATGAGCAGTTCTTC. Translating it yields CASSFLTGDLPYNEQFF.

The chain couples TRBV6-1 to TRBJ1-3, with D possibly matching TRBD1 (6 bases). The CDR3 totals 17 residues. The ends were cut back, 2 bases at V and 4 bases at J, with 18 bases in the middle. Germline-derived CDR1 and CDR2 are MNHNS and SASEGT. The CDR3 DNA is TGTGCCAGCAGTGAAACCTCCCGAACAGGGTCCGGAAACACCATATATTTT. This gives the protein CASSETSRTGSGNTIYF.

The rearrangement uses TRBV29-1 and TRBJ2-1; 12 nucleotides align to TRBD2. This CDR3 contains 14 residues. The germline gives CDR1 SQVTM, CDR2 ANQGSEA. After removal of 1 base from V and 6 bases from J, the junction contained 1 base not matched to a gene. CDR3: CSVEGLAGVNEQFF. The CDR3 DNA sequence: TGCAGCGTTGAAGGACTAGCGGGAGTCAATGAGCAGTTCTTC.

The V gene is TRBV29-1, the J gene TRBJ1-2, with 8 bases that match TRBD1. Germline V gene lookup returns CDR1 SQVTM and CDR2 ANQGSEA. The CDR3 has 13 amino acids. With 3 bases clipped from V and 8 bases from J, the junction kept 8 bases outside the gene matches. The CDR3: CSVEGQALLGYTF. The CDR3 DNA reads TGCAGCGTTGAGGGACAGGCTCTCTTGGGCTACACCTTC.

This chain connects TRBV7-8 to TRBJ2-7; 11 positions match TRBD2. V gave up 1 base and J gave up 1 base; unmatched junction bases: 3. Germline CDR1 and CDR2: SGHVS and FQNEAQ. The CDR3 sequence is 16 residues long. The CDR3 region has the DNA TGTGCCAGCAGCTTAGGGGGGACTAGCGGATCCTACGAGCAGTACTTC. Translating gives CASSLGGTSGSYEQYF.

V and J are TRBV15 and TRBJ1-1; no definite D call. V lost 5 bases and J lost 8, with 12 bases in between. The germline V gene has CDR1 LNHNV and CDR2 YYDKDF (reference sequence). The CDR3 runs to 12 residues. The CDR3 is CATSEAGTEAFF. The CDR3 coding sequence is TGTGCCACCAGCGAAGCAGGAACGGAAGCTTTCTTT.

This sequence joins TRBV10-3 and TRBJ1-6; weak D call: TRBD1 (5 bases). CDR3 length: 14 residues. The germline CDR1 and CDR2 sequences are ENHRY and SYGVKD. Trimming pared 10 bases from V and 16 bases from J, leaving 26 bases between. The CDR3 is CATRTSGAGNRLHF. The CDR3 DNA reads as TGTGCCACCCGAACTTCGGGCGCAGGGAACCGGCTCCACTTT.

Concerning this clone itself: This sample includes further DNA sequences coding for the same CDR3. The chain couples TRBV9 to TRBJ1-1; D is unclear. V lost 0 bases and J 1 base, leaving 7 bases between the germline ends. This CDR3 spans 14 amino acids. The germline gives CDR1 SGDLS, CDR2 YYNGEE. The CDR3 nucleotides are TGTGCCAGCAGCGTAGACAGCGGGAACACTGAAGCTTTCTTT. Residues: CASSVDSGNTEAFF.

The V call is TRBV7-6, the J call TRBJ2-2; D remains unclear. Trimming pared 6 bases from V and 1 base from J, leaving 12 bases between. CDR1 SGHVS and CDR2 FNYEAQ come from the germline V gene. This CDR3 has 15 residues. This CDR3 reads CASSHAALNTGELFF. CDR3 nucleotide sequence: TGTGCCAGCAGTCACGCGGCCTTGAACACCGGGGAGCTGTTTTTT.

The chain joins TRBV5-1 to TRBJ2-1, with D perhaps TRBD1 (5 bases). V dropped 2 bases and J dropped 8 bases, with 14 bases sitting between them. Germline CDR1 is SGHRS and CDR2 is YFSETQ. The CDR3 covers 14 residues. The CDR3 DNA reads TGCGCCAGCAGCTTCTATCGGGTAGGGGATGAGCAGTTCTTC. Amino acids: CASSFYRVGDEQFF.